The rows below give T cell receptor beta chains drawn from one sample of a study of long-term antiretroviral therapy in people with HIV. Data came from immunoSEQ multiplex PCR; TCRdb stores just in-frame clones and leaves some out. The table includes roughly 16,000 clones, 95% detected once. The specimen comprised unsorted PBMCs, sampled 10 to 13 years after starting antiretroviral therapy. These receptors all stem from a man in his thirties or forties with HIV. Each CDR3 is given with its conserved first and last residue. A D gene is named only where the DNA matches it firmly. A clone size is listed for some rows: how often the clone was seen (once, few, many), or a class if it is expanded.

size: .
V: TRBV19
J: TRBJ2-7
D: .
DNA: TGTGCCAGTAGCCTGACAGGTAGCGACGAGCAGTACTTC
CDR3: CASSLTGSDEQYF

size: .
V: TRBV6-5
J: TRBJ2-7
D: TRBD1
DNA: TGTGCCAGCAGTTACGGGCAGGGGGCTGTTTACGACGAGCAGTACTTC
CDR3: CASSYGQGAVYDEQYF

size: .
V: TRBV9
J: TRBJ2-2
D: .
DNA: TGTGCCAGCGGGACCGGGGAGCTGTTTTTT
CDR3: CASGTGELFF

size: .
V: TRBV27
J: TRBJ1-6
D: .
DNA: TGTGCCAGCAGTTTATGGTCGGTAGGGGTCGGGTCCAATTCACCCCTCCACTTT
CDR3: CASSLWSVGVGSNSPLHF

size: .
V: TRBV9
J: TRBJ2-7
D: .
DNA: TGTGCCAGCAGCGAGGCCGGGACCGACTACGAGCAGTACTTC
CDR3: CASSEAGTDYEQYF

size: .
V: TRBV7-9
J: TRBJ1-1
D: .
DNA: TGTGCCAGCAGCTTAGGACAGGAAAGCACTGAAGCTTTCTTT
CDR3: CASSLGQESTEAFF

size: .
V: TRBV19
J: TRBJ1-5
D: .
DNA: TGTGCCAGTAGTATAAAGGTCAATCAGCCCCAGCATTTT
CDR3: CASSIKVNQPQHF

size: .
V: TRBV7-7
J: TRBJ2-1
D: .
DNA: TGTGCTAGCAGCCCAGGGGGGTTTGAGCAGTTCTTC
CDR3: CASSPGGFEQFF

size: .
V: TRBV5-1
J: TRBJ1-2
D: TRBD1
DNA: TGCGCCAGCAGCCAAGATGGACAGGGCTACGGCTACACCTTC
CDR3: CASSQDGQGYGYTF

size: .
V: TRBV5-8
J: TRBJ1-1
D: .
DNA: TGTGCCAGCAGCTCCCGGAACACTGAAGCTTTCTTT
CDR3: CASSSRNTEAFF

size: .
V: TRBV5-6
J: TRBJ2-6
D: .
DNA: TGTGCCAGCAGCTCGGGGGCCTCTGGGGCCAACGTCCTGACTTTC
CDR3: CASSSGASGANVLTF

size: .
V: TRBV2
J: TRBJ2-2
D: .
DNA: TGTGCCAGCAGTGGGCAGGCGAACACCGGGGAGCTGTTTTTT
CDR3: CASSGQANTGELFF

size: .
V: TRBV30
J: TRBJ1-1
D: TRBD1
DNA: TGTGCCTGGACCCAGCCGACAGGGGACACTGAAGCTTTCTTT
CDR3: CAWTQPTGDTEAFF

size: .
V: TRBV28
J: TRBJ2-3
D: TRBD1
DNA: TGTGCCAGCGGAACGAGGGCAGGGGGCGCAGATACGCAGTATTTT
CDR3: CASGTRAGGADTQYF

size: once
V: TRBV25-1
J: TRBJ2-2
D: .
DNA: TGTGCCAGCAGTGGGAATTACGAGCTGTTTTTT
CDR3: CASSGNYELFF

size: .
V: TRBV5-6
J: TRBJ2-2
D: .
DNA: TGTGCCAGCAGCTTCCTCCCCCGGGACACCGGGGAGCTGTTTTTT
CDR3: CASSFLPRDTGELFF

size: .
V: TRBV11-3
J: TRBJ2-1
D: .
DNA: TGTGCCAGCAGCTTAGGAGGGATGGATGGCAATGAGCAGTTCTTC
CDR3: CASSLGGMDGNEQFF

size: .
V: TRBV15
J: TRBJ1-2
D: .
DNA: TGTGCCACCAGCAGAGAAGACAGTGACTATGGCTACACCTTC
CDR3: CATSREDSDYGYTF

size: .
V: TRBV28
J: TRBJ1-1
D: .
DNA: TGTGCCAGCAGTCCCCCCCCATGGTTATCGGACACTGAAGCTTTCTTT
CDR3: CASSPPPWLSDTEAFF

size: .
V: TRBV5-1
J: TRBJ2-1
D: TRBD1
DNA: TGCGCCAGCAGCTTGGCTGGTGGGACAGGGGCCTATGAGCAGTTCTTC
CDR3: CASSLAGGTGAYEQFF

size: .
V: TRBV18
J: TRBJ1-3
D: TRBD1
DNA: TGTGCCAGCTCACTCTGGACAGGGAACTCTGGAAACACCATATATTTT
CDR3: CASSLWTGNSGNTIYF

size: .
V: TRBV5-1
J: TRBJ2-5
D: .
DNA: TGCGCCAGCAGCCCCGGACGGACGCAAGAGACCCAGTACTTC
CDR3: CASSPGRTQETQYF

size: .
V: TRBV5-1
J: TRBJ2-3
D: .
DNA: TGCGCCAGCAGCTTGGGGCCAGGGAACACAGATACGCAGTATTTT
CDR3: CASSLGPGNTDTQYF

size: .
V: TRBV7-8
J: TRBJ2-1
D: .
DNA: TGTGCCAGCAGCCCGGGAATATCTGAGCAGTTCTTC
CDR3: CASSPGISEQFF

size: .
V: TRBV28
J: TRBJ1-6
D: .
DNA: TGTGCCAGCACCAAATCGAGAGGGCTACCCCTCCACTTT
CDR3: CASTKSRGLPLHF

size: .
V: TRBV6-5
J: TRBJ2-2
D: .
DNA: TGTGCCAGCAGGGATACAGGGTTGGGTGCCGGGGAGCTGTTTTTT
CDR3: CASRDTGLGAGELFF

size: .
V: TRBV4-1
J: TRBJ2-3
D: .
DNA: TGCGCCAGCAGCCCCGCCGACAGCACAGATACGCAGTATTTT
CDR3: CASSPADSTDTQYF

size: .
V: TRBV18
J: TRBJ2-5
D: .
DNA: TGTGCCAGCTCACCTTCTAGCCAAGAGACCCAGTACTTC
CDR3: CASSPSSQETQYF

size: .
V: TRBV18
J: TRBJ1-1
D: .
DNA: TGTGCCAGCTCACCAGCCGGGGAGGGTGAAGCTTTCTTT
CDR3: CASSPAGEGEAFF

size: once
V: TRBV2
J: TRBJ2-7
D: TRBD1
DNA: TGTGCCAGCAGGCAGGGGTCAAGAGGGGGCCACTACGAGCAGTACTTC
CDR3: CASRQGSRGGHYEQYF

size: .
V: TRBV4-1
J: TRBJ2-3
D: .
DNA: TGCGCCAGCAGCCAAGAACACCGAAGCACAGATACGCAGTATTTT
CDR3: CASSQEHRSTDTQYF

size: .
V: TRBV10-3
J: TRBJ1-2
D: .
DNA: TGTGCCATCATGGGGGGACCTAACTATGGCTACACCTTC
CDR3: CAIMGGPNYGYTF

size: .
V: TRBV2
J: TRBJ2-3
D: TRBD2
DNA: TGTGCCAGCAGTCCACGGACTAGCGGGGGGTTAGATACGCAGTATTTT
CDR3: CASSPRTSGGLDTQYF

size: .
V: TRBV5-1
J: TRBJ2-2
D: .
DNA: TGCGCCAGCAGCTACACCGGGGAGCTGTTTTTT
CDR3: CASSYTGELFF

size: .
V: TRBV15
J: TRBJ1-4
D: .
DNA: TGTGCCACCAGCAGAGATGGCCCCAACAGGGTCGGTAGGTCTAATGAAAAACTGTTTTTT
CDR3: CATSRDGPNRVGRSNEKLFF